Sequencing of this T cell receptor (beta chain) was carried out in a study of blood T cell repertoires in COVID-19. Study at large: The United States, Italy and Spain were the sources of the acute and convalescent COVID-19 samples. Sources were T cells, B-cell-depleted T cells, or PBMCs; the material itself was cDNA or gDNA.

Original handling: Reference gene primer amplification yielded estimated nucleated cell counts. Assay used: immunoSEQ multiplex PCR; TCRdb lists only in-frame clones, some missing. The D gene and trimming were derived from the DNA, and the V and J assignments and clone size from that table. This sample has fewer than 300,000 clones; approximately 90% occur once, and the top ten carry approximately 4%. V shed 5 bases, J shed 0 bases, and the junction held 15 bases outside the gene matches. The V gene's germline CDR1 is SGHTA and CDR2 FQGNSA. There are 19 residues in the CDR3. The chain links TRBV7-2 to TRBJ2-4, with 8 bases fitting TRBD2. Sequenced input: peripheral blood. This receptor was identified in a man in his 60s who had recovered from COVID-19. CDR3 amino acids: CASSVSGSSGGLAKNIQYF. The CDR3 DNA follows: TGTGCCAGCAGCGTTAGCGGGTCGAGCGGGGGTTTAGCCAAAAACATTCAGTACTTC.